Shown below are 3 T cell receptor beta chains from a single sample sequenced in a study of CD8 T cells in Susac syndrome. After extraction with the RNeasy kit, about 0.45 to 1 ug of the RNA was reverse transcribed using random hexamers. TCRdb called the immunoSEQ multiplex PCR reads again in MiXCR, with one record for every CDR3 protein. The sample has about 180,000 distinct CDR3 sequences; 85% to 95% are singletons. The specimen was CD4+ T cells from PBMCs. These receptors originate from a human donor with Susac syndrome.

The chain recombines TRBV2 with TRBJ2-7; no firm D call. Germline V CDR1 and CDR2: SNHLY, FYNNEI. The CDR3 loop spans 12 amino acids. V was cut by 1 base and J by 11 bases, with 12 bases left in between. In DNA, the CDR3 is TGTGCCAGCAGTGAAGGCCGGGCGGCGAAGTACTTC. Its protein product is CASSEGRAAKYF.

The chain links TRBV2 to TRBJ1-2; D ambiguous. V lost 7 bases to trimming and J lost 5 bases, with 17 bases between them. CDR3 length: 14 residues. Germline V CDR1 and CDR2: SNHLY, FYNNEI. The chain's CDR3 is CASKETTIGYGYTF. CDR3 coding DNA: TGTGCCAGCAAAGAGACAACTATAGGGTATGGCTACACCTTC.

The V call is TRBV29-1, the J call TRBJ2-1, with 10 bases aligning to TRBD2. The junction had 1 base not matched to a gene; V was cut back by 5 bases and J by 6 bases. This CDR3 is built from 12 residues. Germline assignment: CDR1 SQVTM and CDR2 ANQGSEA. DNA of the CDR3: TGCAGCGTTAGCGGGGGGGCCAATGAGCAGTTCTTC. Its translation: CSVSGGANEQFF.